This TCR beta chain came from a study of T cells in tumors after PD-1 blockade. The wider study: A subset received ongoing vismodegib 150 mg daily alongside anti-PD-1 therapy.

This clone was picked up a small number of times. This table comes from immunoSEQ multiplex PCR, and its TCRdb copy is limited to in-frame clones, with some not included. This table holds 60,000 to 75,000 clones, approximately 74% found once. The germline CDR1 and CDR2 sequences are SGHTA and FQGNSA. This CDR3 is built from 15 residues. Losses at the gene ends were 1 base for V and 10 bases for J; bases not matched to a gene: 5. The source is a human donor with basal cell carcinoma. The V and J genes are TRBV7-2 and TRBJ1-6; TRBD1 matches 9 bases. The specimen was PBMCs, collected after anti-PD-1 treatment. CDR3 amino acids: CASSLGDRVGSPLHF. The CDR3 bases are TGTGCCAGCAGCTTAGGGGACAGGGTTGGATCACCCCTCCACTTT.